The source of this T cell receptor beta chain is a study of shared clonotypes between healthy human individuals. Across the study: The study used three CD4 naive, three CD4 memory, two CD8 naive and one CD8 memory plate per donor.

Germline CDR1 and CDR2: SGHDT and YYEEEE. V lost 4 bases and J lost 3, with 7 bases in between. This CDR3 is 12 amino acids long. With respect to this clone: No antigen is known for it.

Assay used: immunoSEQ multiplex PCR; TCRdb lists only in-frame clones, some missing. The repertoire holds some 2,100,000 clones, with about 93% as singletons. CD45RO-negative CD8 cells positively selected for CCR7 made up the naive population, which excluded terminally differentiated effector memory CD45RA+ cells. Findings and caveats of the study: Some clonotypes were shared by all four sorted-subset donors, while others were not shared. The non-shared ones had lower generation probabilities than the shared ones.

This clonotype was sampled from a man younger than 35 in good health. Some clones in this sample may be carry-over from other donors' samples. The sample comprised naive CD8+ T cells from PBMCs. The chain joins TRBV5-6 to TRBJ2-5; D may be TRBD1 or TRBD2 (5 bases each). The DNA of the CDR3 is TGTGCCAGCAGCGGGACGGAAGAGACCCAGTACTTC. Amino acids: CASSGTEETQYF.